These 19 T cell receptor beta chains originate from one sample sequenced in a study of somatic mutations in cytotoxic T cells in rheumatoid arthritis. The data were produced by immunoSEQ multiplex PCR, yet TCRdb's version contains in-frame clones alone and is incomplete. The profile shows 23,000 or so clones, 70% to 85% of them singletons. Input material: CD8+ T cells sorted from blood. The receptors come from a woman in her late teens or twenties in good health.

The CDR3 DNA reads as TGTGCCAGCAGCTTAGGCGGGGGACCGGGGACCCAGTACTTC. Translation gives CASSLGGGPGTQYF. The chain combines TRBV7-6 with TRBJ2-5; 7 bases are shared with TRBD2. The germline V gene encodes CDR1 SGHVS and CDR2 FNYEAQ. With V trimmed by 1 base and J by 7 bases, 6 bases remained unmatched. This CDR3 is 14 amino acids long.

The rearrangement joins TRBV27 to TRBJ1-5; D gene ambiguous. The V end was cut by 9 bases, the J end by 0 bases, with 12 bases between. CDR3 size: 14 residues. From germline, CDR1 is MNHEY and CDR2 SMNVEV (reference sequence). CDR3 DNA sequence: TGTGCCAGTAGTGGGGATTATAGCAATCAGCCCCAGCATTTT. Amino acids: CASSGDYSNQPQHF.

This CDR3 is CASSLSGSTGGTGELFF. In DNA, the CDR3 is TGTGCCAGCAGCTTATCCGGATCGACCGGGGGCACCGGGGAGCTGTTTTTT. J is TRBJ2-2 and V is TRBV7-6; D is possibly TRBD2 (6 bases). Deletions cut 2 bases from V and 4 bases from J, with 17 bases between. The germline V gene encodes CDR1 SGHVS and CDR2 FNYEAQ. The CDR3 is made up of 17 amino acids.

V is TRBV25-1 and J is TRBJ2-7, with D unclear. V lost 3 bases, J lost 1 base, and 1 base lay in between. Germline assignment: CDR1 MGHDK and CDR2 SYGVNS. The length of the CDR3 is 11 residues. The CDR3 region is CASSDSYEQYV. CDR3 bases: TGTGCCAGCAGTGATTCCTACGAGCAGTACGTC.

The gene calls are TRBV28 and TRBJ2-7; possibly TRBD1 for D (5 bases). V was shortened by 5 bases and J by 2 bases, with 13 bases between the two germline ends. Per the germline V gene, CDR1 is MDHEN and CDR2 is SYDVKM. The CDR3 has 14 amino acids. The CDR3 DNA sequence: TGTGCCAGCAGTGCCCCCGACAGTACCTACGAGCAGTACGTC. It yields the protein CASSAPDSTYEQYV.

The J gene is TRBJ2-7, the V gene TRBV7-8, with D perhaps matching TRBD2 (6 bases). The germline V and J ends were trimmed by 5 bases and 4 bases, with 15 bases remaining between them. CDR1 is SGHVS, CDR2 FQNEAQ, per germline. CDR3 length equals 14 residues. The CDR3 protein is CASSARIGGYEQYF. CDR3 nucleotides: TGTGCCAGCAGCGCCAGAATCGGGGGTTACGAGCAGTACTTC. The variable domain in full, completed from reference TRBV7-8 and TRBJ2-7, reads GAGVSQSPRYKVAKRGQDVALRCDPISGHVSLFWYQQALGQGPEFLTYFQNEAQLDKSGLPSDRFFAERPEGSVSTLKIQRTQQEDSAVYLCASSARIGGYEQYFGPGTRLTVT.

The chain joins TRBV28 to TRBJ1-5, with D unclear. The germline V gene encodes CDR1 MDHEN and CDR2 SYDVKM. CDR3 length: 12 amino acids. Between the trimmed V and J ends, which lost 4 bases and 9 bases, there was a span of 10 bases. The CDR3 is CASSYPPGPQHF. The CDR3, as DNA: TGTGCCAGCAGTTATCCCCCTGGGCCCCAGCATTTT. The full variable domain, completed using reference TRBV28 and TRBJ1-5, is DVKVTQSSRYLVKRTGEKVFLECVQDMDHENMFWYRQDPGLGLRLIYFSYDVKMKEKGDIPEGYSVSREKKERFSLILESASTNQTSMYLCASSYPPGPQHFGDGTRLSIL.

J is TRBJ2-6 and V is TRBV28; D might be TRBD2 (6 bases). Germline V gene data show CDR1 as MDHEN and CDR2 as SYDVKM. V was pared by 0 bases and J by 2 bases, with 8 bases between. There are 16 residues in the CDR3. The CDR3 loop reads CASSLWAGPGANVLTF. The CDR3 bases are TGTGCCAGCAGTTTATGGGCGGGACCTGGGGCCAACGTCCTGACTTTC.

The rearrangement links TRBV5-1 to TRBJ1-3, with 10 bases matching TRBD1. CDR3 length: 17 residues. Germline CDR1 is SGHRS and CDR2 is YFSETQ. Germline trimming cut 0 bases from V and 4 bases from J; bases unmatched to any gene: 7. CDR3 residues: CASSLGPGQGTGNTIYF. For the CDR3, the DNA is TGCGCCAGCAGCTTGGGGCCGGGACAGGGGACGGGAAACACCATATATTTT.

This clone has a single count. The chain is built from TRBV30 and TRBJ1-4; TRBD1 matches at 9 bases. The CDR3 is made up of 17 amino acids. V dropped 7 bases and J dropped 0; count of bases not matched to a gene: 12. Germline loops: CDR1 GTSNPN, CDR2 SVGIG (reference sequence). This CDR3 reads CASPRTGVNSTNEKLFF. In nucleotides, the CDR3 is TGTGCCTCGCCCCGGACAGGGGTAAATTCAACTAATGAAAAACTGTTTTTT.

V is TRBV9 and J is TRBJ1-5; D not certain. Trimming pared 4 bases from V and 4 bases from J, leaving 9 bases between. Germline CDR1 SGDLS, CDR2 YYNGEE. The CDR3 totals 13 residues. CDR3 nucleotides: TGTGCCAGCAGCTTAGGTTTGAATCAGCCCCAGCATTTT. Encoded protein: CASSLGLNQPQHF.

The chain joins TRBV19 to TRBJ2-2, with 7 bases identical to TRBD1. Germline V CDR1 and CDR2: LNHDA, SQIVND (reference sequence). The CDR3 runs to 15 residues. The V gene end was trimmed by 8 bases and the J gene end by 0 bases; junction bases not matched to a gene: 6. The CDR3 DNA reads TGTGCCAGTGGGGGACAGAGCGCGAACACCGGGGAGCTGTTTTTT. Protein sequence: CASGGQSANTGELFF.

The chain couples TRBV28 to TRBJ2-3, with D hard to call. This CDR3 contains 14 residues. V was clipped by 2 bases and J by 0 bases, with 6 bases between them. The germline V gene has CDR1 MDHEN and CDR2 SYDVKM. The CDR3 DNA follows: TGTGCCAGCAGTTTAGAATCTAGCACAGATACGCAGTATTTT. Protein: CASSLESSTDTQYF.

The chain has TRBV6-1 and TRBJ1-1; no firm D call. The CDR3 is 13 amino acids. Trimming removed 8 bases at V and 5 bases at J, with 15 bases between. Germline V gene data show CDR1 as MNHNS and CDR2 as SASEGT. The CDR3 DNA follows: TGTGCCAGCGACATGGACCCGAGGACTGAAGCTTTCTTT. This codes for CASDMDPRTEAFF.

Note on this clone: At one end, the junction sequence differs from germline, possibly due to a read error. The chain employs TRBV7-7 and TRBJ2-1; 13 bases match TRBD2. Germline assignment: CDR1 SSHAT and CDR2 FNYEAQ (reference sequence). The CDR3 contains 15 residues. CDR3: CASSPTTSGGNEQFF. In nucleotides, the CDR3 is TGTGCTAGCAGTCCAACGACTAGCGGGGGGAATGAGCAGTTCTTC.

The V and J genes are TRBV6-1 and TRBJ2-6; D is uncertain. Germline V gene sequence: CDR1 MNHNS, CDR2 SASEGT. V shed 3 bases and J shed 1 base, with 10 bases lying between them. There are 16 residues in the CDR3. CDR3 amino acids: CASSESQVSGANVLTF. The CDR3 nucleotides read TGTGCCAGCAGTGAGTCCCAAGTGTCTGGGGCCAACGTCCTGACTTTC.

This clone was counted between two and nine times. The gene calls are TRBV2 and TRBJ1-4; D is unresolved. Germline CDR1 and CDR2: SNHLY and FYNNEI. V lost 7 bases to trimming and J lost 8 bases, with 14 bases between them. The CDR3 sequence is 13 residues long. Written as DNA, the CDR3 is TGTGCCAGCAAGTCGTCCAGATGGGAAAAACTGTTTTTT. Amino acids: CASKSSRWEKLFF.

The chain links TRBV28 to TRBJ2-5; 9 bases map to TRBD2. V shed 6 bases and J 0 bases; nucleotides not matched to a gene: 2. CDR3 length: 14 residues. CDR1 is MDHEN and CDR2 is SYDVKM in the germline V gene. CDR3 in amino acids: CASSRLADQETQYF. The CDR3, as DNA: TGTGCCAGCAGCCGACTAGCGGACCAAGAGACCCAGTACTTC.

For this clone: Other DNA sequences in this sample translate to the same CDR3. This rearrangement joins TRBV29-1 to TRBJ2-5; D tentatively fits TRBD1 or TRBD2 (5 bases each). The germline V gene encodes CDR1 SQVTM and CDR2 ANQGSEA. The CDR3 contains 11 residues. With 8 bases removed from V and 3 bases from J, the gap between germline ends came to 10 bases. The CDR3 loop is CSSGGEETQYF. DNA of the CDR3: TGCAGCTCTGGGGGAGAAGAGACCCAGTACTTC.